This T cell receptor (beta chain) was documented in a study of T-cell reconstitution after alpha-beta-depleted transplantation in children. This clonotype came up many times. A library of TCRbeta sequences, prepared with unique molecular identifiers, was generated. A single record per CDR3 protein comes from TCRdb applying MiXCR to the PCR reads. The repertoire holds 330,000 or so distinct CDR3 sequences, approximately 10% seen once, with 2% to 2.5% in the top ten. Between the trimmed V and J ends, which lost 1 base and 5 bases, there was a span of 5 bases. CDR3 length: 13 amino acids. Germline CDR1 MGHRA, CDR2 YSYEKL.

The origin of this receptor is a human donor who donated a stem cell graft to a child with acute lymphoblastic leukemia. Here the sequenced sample was PBMCs from the stem cell graft donor, taken from the stem cell graft. The rearrangement joins TRBV4-1 to TRBJ2-2, with a possible D match to TRBD2 (5 bases). The CDR3 DNA reads as TGCGCCAGCAGCCAAGGACTAACCGGGGAGCTGTTTTTT. Protein product: CASSQGLTGELFF.